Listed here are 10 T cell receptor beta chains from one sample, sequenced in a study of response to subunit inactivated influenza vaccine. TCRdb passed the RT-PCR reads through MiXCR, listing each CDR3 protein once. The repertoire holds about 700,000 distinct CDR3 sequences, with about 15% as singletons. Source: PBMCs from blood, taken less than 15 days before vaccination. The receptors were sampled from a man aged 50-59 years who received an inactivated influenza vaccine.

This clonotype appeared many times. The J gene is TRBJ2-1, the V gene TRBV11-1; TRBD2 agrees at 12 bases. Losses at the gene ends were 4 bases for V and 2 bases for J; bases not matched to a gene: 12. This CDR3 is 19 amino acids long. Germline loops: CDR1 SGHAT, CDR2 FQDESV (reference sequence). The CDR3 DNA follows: TGTGCCAGCAGCTCGTCACTTTCTAGCGGGAGGGCCGCCTACAATGAGCAGTTCTTC. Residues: CASSSSLSSGRAAYNEQFF. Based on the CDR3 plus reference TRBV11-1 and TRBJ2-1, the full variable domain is EAEVAQSPRYKITEKSQAVAFWCDPISGHATLYWYRQILGQGPELLVQFQDESVVDDSQLPKDRFSAERLKGVDSTLKIQPAELGDSAMYLCASSSSLSSGRAAYNEQFFGPGTRLTVL.

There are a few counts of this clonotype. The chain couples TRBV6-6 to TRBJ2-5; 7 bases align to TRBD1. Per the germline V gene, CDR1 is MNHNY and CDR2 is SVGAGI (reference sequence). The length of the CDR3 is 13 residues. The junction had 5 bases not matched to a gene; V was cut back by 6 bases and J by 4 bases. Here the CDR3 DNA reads TGTGCCAGCAGGGTGGGACAGTCAGAGACCCAGTACTTC. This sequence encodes CASRVGQSETQYF.

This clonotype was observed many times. The CDR3 DNA is TGCAGTGCTAGAAATACGGGATACGGCAACAATGAGCAGTTCTTC. Its protein is CSARNTGYGNNEQFF. The V and J genes are TRBV20-1 and TRBJ2-1; possibly TRBD2 for D (5 bases). The CDR3 has 15 residues. Looked up from germline, CDR1 is DFQATT and CDR2 is SNEGSKA (reference sequence). V shed 2 bases and J shed 5 bases, with 16 bases lying between them.

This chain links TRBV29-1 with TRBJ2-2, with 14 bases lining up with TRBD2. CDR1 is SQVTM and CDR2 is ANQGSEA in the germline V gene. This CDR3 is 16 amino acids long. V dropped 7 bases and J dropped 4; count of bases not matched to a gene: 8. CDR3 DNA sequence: TGCAGCGCCGGACTAGCGGGAGGCCTGGTCACCGGGGAGCTGTTTTTT. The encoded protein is CSAGLAGGLVTGELFF.

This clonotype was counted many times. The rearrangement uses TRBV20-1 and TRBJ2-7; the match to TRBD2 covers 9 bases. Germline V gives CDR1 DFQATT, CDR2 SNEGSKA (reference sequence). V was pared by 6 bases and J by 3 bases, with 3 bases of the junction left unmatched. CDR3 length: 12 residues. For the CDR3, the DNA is TGCAGTGCCCCGACTAGCGGCTACGAGCAGTACTTC. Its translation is CSAPTSGYEQYF.

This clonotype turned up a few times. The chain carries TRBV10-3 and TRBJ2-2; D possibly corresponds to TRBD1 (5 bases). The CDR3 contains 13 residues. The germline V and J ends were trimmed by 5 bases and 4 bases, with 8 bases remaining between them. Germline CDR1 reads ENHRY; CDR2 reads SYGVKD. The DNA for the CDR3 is TGTGCCATCAGTTCACAGGCCACCGGGGAGCTGTTTTTT. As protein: CAISSQATGELFF.

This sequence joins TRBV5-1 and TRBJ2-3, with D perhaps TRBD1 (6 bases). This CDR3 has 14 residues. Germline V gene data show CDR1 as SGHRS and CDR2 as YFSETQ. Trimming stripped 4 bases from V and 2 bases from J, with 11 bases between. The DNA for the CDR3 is TGCGCCAGCAGCACCGGACAGCACACAGATACGCAGTATTTT. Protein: CASSTGQHTDTQYF.

CDR3 in DNA: TGCAGTGCTATTCGGACATCCCAAGAGACCCAGTACTTC. Its translation: CSAIRTSQETQYF. This chain connects TRBV20-1 to TRBJ2-5, with D perhaps matching TRBD1 (5 bases). Trimming shortened V by 4 bases and J by 1 base, and 10 bases separated the two germline ends. The V gene's germline CDR1 is DFQATT and CDR2 SNEGSKA (reference sequence). The CDR3 has 13 residues.

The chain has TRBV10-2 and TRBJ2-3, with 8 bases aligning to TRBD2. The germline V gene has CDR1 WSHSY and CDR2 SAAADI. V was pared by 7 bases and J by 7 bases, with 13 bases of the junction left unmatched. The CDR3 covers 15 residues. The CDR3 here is CASIPGGGGRNTQYF. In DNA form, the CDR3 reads TGCGCCAGCATCCCGGGAGGGGGGGGGCGGAATACGCAGTATTTT.

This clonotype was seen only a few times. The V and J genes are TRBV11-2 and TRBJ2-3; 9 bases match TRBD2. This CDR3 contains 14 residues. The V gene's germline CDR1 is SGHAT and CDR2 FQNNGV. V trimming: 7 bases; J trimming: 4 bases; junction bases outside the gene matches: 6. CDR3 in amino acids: CASMRGGRADTQYF. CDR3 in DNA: TGTGCCAGCATGCGGGGGGGCCGCGCAGATACGCAGTATTTT.